The sequence of this T cell receptor (beta chain) was determined in a study of blood T cell repertoires in COVID-19. About the study: Italy, Spain and the United States were the sources of the convalescent and acute COVID-19 samples.

Patients of the Seattle cohort, enrolled during active infection, were followed longitudinally. In the authors' methods: Cell counts per sample came from amplifying reference gene primers. Assay: immunoSEQ multiplex PCR; the TCRdb copy retains only in-frame clones and omits some. The DNA was the basis for D and trimming; V, J and clone size are from that table. The sample contains some 310,000 clones, approximately 87% of which appear only once. The sequencing input was peripheral blood. The receptor was derived from a woman younger than 45 with COVID-19, enrolled during active disease.

Here the CDR3 DNA reads TGTGCCAGCAGTTTTGGGGAGGGTGCTGGCTACACCTTC. It translates to CASSFGEGAGYTF. V usage is TRBV12-3 or TRBV12-4 and J usage is TRBJ1-2; no clear D gene. Trimming stripped 3 bases from V and 7 bases from J, with 12 bases between. The CDR3 length is 13 residues.